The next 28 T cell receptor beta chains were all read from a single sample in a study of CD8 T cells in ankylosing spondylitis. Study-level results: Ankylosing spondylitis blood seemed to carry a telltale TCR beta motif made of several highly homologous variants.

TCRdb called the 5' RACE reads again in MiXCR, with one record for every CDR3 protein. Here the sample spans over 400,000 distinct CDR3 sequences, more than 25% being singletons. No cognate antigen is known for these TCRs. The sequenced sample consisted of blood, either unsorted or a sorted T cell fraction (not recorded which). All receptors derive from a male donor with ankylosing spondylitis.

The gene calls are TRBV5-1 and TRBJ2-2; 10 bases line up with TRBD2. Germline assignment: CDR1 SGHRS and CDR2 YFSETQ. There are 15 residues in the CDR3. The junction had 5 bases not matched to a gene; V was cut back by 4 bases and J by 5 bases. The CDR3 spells CASSPTSGYTGELFF. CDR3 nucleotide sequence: TGCGCCAGCAGCCCGACTAGCGGGTATACCGGGGAGCTGTTTTTT.

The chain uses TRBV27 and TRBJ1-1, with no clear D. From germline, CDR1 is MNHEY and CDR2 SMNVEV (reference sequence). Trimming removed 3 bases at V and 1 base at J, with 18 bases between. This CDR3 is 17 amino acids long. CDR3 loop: CASSFFPPGSGNTEAFF. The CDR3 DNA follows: TGTGCCAGCAGTTTTTTTCCGCCGGGTAGCGGGAACACTGAAGCTTTCTTT.

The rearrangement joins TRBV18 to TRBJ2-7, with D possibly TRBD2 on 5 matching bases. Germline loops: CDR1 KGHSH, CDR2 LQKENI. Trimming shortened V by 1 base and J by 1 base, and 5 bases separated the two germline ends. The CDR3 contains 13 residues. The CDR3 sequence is CASSPRESYEQYV. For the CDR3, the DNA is TGTGCCAGCTCACCACGGGAGTCCTACGAGCAGTACGTC.

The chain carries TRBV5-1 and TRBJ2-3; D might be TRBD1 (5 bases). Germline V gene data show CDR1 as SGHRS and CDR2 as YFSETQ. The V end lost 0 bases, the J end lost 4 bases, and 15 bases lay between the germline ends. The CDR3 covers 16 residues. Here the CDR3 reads CASSLDYSGIADTQYF. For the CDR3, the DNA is TGCGCCAGCAGCTTGGATTACTCAGGGATAGCAGATACGCAGTATTTT.

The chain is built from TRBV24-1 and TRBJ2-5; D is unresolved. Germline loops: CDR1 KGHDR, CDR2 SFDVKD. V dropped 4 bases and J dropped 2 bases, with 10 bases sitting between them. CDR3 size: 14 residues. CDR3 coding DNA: TGTGCCACCAGTGACAGAAATAATCAAGAGACCCAGTACTTC. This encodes CATSDRNNQETQYF.

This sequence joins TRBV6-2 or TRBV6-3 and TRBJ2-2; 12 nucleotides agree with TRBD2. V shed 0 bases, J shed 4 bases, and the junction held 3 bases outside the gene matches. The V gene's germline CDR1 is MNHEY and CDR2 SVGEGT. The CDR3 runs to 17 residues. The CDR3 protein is CASSYSPSGRGTGELFF. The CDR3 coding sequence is TGTGCCAGCAGTTACTCCCCTAGCGGGAGGGGCACCGGGGAGCTGTTTTTT.

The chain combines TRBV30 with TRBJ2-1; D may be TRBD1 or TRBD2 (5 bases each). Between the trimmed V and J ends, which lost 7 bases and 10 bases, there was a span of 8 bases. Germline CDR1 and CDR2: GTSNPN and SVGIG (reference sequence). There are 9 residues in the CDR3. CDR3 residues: CASGREQFF. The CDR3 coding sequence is TGTGCCTCGGGGCGCGAGCAGTTCTTC. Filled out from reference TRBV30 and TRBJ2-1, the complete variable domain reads SQTIHQWPATLVQPVGSPLSLECTVEGTSNPNLYWYRQAAGRGLQLLFYSVGIGQISSEVPQNLSASRPQDRQFILSSKKLLLSDSGFYLCASGREQFFGPGTRLTVL.

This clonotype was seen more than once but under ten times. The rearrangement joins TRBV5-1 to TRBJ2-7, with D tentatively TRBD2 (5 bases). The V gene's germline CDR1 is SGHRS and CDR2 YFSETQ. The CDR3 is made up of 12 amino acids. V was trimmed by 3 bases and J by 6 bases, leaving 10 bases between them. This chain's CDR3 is CASSYGSGEQYF. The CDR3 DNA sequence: TGCGCCAGCAGCTATGGGAGCGGCGAGCAGTACTTC.

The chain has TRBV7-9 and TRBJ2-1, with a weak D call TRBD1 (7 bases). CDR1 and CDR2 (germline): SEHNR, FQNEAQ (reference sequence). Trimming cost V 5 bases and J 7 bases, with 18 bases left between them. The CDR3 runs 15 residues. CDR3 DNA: TGTGCCAGCAGCCTCGCGGGACAGAGGAGTAATGAGCAGTTCTTC. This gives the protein CASSLAGQRSNEQFF.

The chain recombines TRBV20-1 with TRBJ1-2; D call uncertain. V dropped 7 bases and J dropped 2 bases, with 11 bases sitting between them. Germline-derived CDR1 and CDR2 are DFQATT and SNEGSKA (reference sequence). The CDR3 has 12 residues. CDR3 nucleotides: TGCAGTGTTCAGATGGAAAACTATGGCTACACCTTC. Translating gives CSVQMENYGYTF.

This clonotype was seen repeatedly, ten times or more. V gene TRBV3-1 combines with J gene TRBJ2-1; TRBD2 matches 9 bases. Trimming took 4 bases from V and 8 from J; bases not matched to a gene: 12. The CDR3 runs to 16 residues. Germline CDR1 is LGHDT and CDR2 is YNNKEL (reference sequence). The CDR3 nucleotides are TGTGCCAGCAGCCCCCGGTCTAGCGGGACTAGCTATGAGCAGTTCTTC. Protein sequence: CASSPRSSGTSYEQFF.

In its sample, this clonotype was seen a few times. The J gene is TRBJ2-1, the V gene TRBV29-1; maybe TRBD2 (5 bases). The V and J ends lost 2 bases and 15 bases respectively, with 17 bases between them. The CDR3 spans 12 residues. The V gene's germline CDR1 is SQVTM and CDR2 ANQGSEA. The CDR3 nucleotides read TGCAGCGTTGAATGGTCCGGGAATGTTGGGTTCTTC. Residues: CSVEWSGNVGFF.

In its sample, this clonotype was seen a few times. The CDR3 here is CASSQTGVSTDTQYF. In DNA form, the CDR3 reads TGTGCCAGCAGCCAAACGGGAGTGAGTACAGATACGCAGTATTTT. The chain carries TRBV3-1 and TRBJ2-3; possible D gene TRBD2, 6 bases. Germline CDR1 reads LGHDT; CDR2 reads YNNKEL (reference sequence). This CDR3 is 15 amino acids long. Trimming cost V 2 bases and J 3 bases, with 12 bases left between them.

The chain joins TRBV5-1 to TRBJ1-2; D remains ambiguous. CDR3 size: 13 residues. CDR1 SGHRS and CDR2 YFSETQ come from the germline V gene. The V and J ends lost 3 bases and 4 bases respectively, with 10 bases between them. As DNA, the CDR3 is TGCGCCAGCAGCTCCGGCAGGACCTATGGCTACACCTTC. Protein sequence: CASSSGRTYGYTF.

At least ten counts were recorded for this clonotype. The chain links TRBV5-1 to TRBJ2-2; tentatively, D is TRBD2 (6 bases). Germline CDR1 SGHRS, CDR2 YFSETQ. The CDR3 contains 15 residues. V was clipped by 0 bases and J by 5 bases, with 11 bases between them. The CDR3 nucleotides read TGCGCCAGCAGCTTGGTGACTAGTAATACCGGGGAGCTGTTTTTT. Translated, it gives CASSLVTSNTGELFF.

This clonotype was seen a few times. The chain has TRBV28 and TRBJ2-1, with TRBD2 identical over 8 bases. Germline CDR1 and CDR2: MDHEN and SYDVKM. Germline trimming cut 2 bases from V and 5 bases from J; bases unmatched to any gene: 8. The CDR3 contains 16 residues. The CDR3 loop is CASSLTGTRGNNEQFF. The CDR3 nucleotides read TGTGCCAGCAGTTTAACCGGGACTAGGGGGAACAATGAGCAGTTCTTC.

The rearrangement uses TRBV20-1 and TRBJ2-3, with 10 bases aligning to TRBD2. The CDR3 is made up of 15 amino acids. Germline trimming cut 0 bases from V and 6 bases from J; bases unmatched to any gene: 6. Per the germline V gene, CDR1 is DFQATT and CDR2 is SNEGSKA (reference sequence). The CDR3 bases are TGCAGTGCTAGAGAGCTAGCGGGAGTTCCGGATACGCAGTATTTT. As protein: CSARELAGVPDTQYF.

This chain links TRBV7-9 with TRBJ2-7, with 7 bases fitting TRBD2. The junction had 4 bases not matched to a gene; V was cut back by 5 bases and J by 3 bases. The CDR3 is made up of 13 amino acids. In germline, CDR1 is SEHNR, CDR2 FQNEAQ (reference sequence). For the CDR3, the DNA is TGTGCCAGCAGCGAACGCGGGAGCTACGAGCAGTACTTC. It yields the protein CASSERGSYEQYF.

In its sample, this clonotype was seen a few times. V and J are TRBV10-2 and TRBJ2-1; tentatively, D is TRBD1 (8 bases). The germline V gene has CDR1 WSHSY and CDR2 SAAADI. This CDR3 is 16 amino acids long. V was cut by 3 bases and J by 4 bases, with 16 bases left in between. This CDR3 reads CASSDGGDRSYNEQFF. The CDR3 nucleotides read TGCGCCAGCAGTGATGGGGGGGACAGGTCTTACAATGAGCAGTTCTTC.

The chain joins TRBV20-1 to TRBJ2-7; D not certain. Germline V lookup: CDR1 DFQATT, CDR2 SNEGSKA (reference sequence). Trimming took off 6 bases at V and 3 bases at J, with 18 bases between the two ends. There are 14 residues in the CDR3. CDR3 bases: TGCAGTGCCGACCAGTTTGGTCTCGGCTACGAGCAGTACTTC. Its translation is CSADQFGLGYEQYF.

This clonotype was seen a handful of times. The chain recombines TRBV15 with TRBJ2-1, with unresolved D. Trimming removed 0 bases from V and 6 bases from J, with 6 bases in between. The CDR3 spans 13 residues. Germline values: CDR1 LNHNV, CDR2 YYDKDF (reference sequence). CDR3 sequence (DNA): TGTGCCACCAGCAGAGAGGTAGGCAATGAGCAGTTCTTC. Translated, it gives CATSREVGNEQFF.

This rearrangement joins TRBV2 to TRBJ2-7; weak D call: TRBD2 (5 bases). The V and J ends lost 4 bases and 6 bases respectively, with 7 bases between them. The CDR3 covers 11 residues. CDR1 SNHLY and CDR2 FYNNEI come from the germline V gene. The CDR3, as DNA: TGTGCCAGCAGTGTGGACTTCGAGCAGTACGTC. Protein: CASSVDFEQYV.

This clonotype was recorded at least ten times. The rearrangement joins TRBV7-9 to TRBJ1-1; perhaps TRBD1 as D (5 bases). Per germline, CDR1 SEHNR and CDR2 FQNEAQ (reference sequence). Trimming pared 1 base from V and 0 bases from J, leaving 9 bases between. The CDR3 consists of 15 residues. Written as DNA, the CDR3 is TGTGCCAGCAGCTTAGGGGACTACGTGAACACTGAAGCTTTCTTT. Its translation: CASSLGDYVNTEAFF.

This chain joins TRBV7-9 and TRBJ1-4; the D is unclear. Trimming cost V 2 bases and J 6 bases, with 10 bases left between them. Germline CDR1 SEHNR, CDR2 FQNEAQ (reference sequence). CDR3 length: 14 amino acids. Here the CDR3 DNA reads TGTGCCAGCAGCTTATATCTAGTGGATGAAAAACTGTTTTTT. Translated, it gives CASSLYLVDEKLFF.

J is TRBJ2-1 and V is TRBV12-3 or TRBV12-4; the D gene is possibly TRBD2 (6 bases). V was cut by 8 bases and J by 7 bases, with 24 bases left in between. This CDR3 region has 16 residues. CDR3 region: CASRIHGAGTLNEQFF. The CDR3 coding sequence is TGTGCCAGCCGCATTCATGGGGCGGGAACCTTAAATGAGCAGTTCTTC.

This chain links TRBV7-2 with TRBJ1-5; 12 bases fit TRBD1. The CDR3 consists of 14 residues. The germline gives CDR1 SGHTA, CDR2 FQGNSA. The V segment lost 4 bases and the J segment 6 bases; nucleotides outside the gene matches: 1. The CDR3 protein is CASSWDRGLQPQHF. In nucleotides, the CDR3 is TGTGCCAGCAGCTGGGACAGGGGGCTTCAGCCCCAGCATTTT. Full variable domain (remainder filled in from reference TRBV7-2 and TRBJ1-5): GAGVSQSPSNKVTEKGKDVELRCDPISGHTALYWYRQSLGQGLEFLIYFQGNSAPDKSGLPSDRFSAERTGGSVSTLTIQRTQQEDSAVYLCASSWDRGLQPQHFGDGTRLSIL.

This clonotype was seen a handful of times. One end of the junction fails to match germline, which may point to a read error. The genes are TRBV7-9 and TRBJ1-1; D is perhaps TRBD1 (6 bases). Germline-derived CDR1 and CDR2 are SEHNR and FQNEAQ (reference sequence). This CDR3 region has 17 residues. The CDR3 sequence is CASSPTTPAGVNTEAFF. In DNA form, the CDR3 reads TGTGCCAGCAGCCCAACAACCCCCGCAGGGGTGAATACTGAAGCTTTCTTT. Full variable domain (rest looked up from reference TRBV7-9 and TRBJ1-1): DTGVSQNPRHKITKRGQNVTFRCDPISEHNRLYWYRQTLGQGPEFLTYFQNEAQLEKSRLLSDRFSAERPKGSFSTLEIQRTEQGDSAMYLCASSPTTPAGVNTEAFFGQGTRLTVV.

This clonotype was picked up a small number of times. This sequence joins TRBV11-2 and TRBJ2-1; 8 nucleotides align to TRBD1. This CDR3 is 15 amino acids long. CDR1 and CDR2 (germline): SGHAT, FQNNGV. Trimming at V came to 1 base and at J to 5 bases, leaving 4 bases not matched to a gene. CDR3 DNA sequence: TGTGCCAGCAGCTTAGGGACAGGGACAGACAATGAGCAGTTCTTC. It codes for CASSLGTGTDNEQFF. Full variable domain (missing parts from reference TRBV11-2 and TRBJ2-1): EAGVAQSPRYKIIEKRQSVAFWCNPISGHATLYWYQQILGQGPKLLIQFQNNGVVDDSQLPKDRFSAERLKGVDSTLKIQPAKLEDSAVYLCASSLGTGTDNEQFFGPGTRLTVL.